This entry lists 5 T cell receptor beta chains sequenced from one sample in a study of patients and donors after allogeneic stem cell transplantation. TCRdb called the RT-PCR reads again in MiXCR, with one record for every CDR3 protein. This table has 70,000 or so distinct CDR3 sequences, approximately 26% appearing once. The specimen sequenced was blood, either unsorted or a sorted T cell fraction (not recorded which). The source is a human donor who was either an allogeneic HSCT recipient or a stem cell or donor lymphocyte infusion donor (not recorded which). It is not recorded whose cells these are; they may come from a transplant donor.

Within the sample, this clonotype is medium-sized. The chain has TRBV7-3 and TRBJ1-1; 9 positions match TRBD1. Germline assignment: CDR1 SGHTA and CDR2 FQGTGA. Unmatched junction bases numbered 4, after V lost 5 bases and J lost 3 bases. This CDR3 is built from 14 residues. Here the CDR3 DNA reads TGTGCCAGCAGCGCGACAGGGGGTGACACTGAAGCTTTCTTT. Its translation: CASSATGGDTEAFF.

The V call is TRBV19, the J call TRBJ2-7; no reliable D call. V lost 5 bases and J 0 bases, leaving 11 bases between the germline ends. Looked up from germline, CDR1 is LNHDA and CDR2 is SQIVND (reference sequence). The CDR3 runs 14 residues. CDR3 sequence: CASSFAMSSYEQYF. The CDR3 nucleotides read TGTGCCAGTAGTTTCGCCATGAGCTCCTACGAGCAGTACTTC.

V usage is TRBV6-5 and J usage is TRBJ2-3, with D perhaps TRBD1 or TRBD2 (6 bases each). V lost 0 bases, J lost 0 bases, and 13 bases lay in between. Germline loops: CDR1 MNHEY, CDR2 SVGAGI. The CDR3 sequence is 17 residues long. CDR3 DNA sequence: TGTGCCAGCAGTTACTCGAGGGGGGTGTTTAGCACAGATACGCAGTATTTT. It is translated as CASSYSRGVFSTDTQYF.

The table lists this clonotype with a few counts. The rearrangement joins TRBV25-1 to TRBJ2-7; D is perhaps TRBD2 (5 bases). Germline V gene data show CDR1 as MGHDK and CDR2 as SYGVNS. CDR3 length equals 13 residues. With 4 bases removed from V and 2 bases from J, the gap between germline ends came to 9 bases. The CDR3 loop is CASSGRGTYEQYF. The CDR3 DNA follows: TGTGCCAGCAGTGGAAGAGGGACCTACGAGCAGTACTTC.

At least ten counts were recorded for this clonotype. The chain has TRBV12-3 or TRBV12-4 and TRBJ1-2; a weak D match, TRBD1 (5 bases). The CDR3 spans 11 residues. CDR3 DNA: TGTGTCACAGGCCGACTCTATGGCTACACCTTC. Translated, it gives CVTGRLYGYTF.